These 27 T cell receptor beta chains came from one sample sequenced in a study of tissue T cells after allogeneic stem cell transplantation. Time point in this sample: mouse harvest day 14 after allogeneic transplant. Mouse grafts combined 10^7 T-cell-depleted bone marrow cells with 10^6 splenic CD5+ T cells. This table comes from immunoSEQ multiplex PCR, and its TCRdb copy is limited to in-frame clones, with some not included. The data show roughly 8,600 clones, less than 45% seen once. The sample taken for sequencing was skin. These receptors came from a female BALB/c mouse given C57BL/6 T cells with graft-versus-host disease after an allogeneic hematopoietic cell transplant.

Concerning this clone: Gene names refer to mouse genes. Sequencing ends 1 residue short of the CDR3 end; the germline J gene provides the rest. V usage is TRBV26 and J usage is TRBJ1-2; D call uncertain. The length of the CDR3 is 13 residues. V lost 3 bases to trimming and J lost 0 bases, with 5 bases between them. CDR1 and CDR2 (germline): KGHPV, FQNQEV (reference sequence). The CDR3 region is CASSLNANSDYTF. The sequenced part of the CDR3 DNA is TGTGCCAGCAGTCTTAATGCAAACTCCGACTACACC.

This clone is labeled medium-sized. All gene names here are mouse names. The read terminates 1 residue ahead of where the CDR3 ends, so the germline J gene completes it. This chain connects TRBV26 to TRBJ2-2, with 7 positions matching TRBD1. CDR1 is KGHPV and CDR2 is FQNQEV in the germline V gene (reference sequence). The CDR3 loop spans 14 amino acids. V gave up 4 bases and J gave up 2 bases; unmatched junction bases: 1. The CDR3 sequence: CASSPTGNTGQLYF. The CDR3 DNA, read in part, is TGTGCCAGCAGTCCGACAGGGAACACCGGGCAGCTCTAC.

As for this clone: Gene names follow the mouse nomenclature. The CDR3 end falls 1 residue outside the read, so it is completed with the germline J gene. The V gene is TRBV13-2, the J gene TRBJ2-5; 10 bases map to TRBD2. CDR3 length: 14 residues. V lost 1 base and J lost 5; bases outside the gene matches: 1. Germline lookup yields CDR1 NNHNN and CDR2 SYGAGS (reference sequence). The CDR3: CASGDRTGGDTQYF. The part of the CDR3 DNA that was read is TGTGCCAGCGGTGATAGGACTGGGGGAGACACCCAGTAC.

Concerning this clone itself: Gene names and germline match the mouse. The CDR3 is cut off 1 residue early in the read; its end comes from the germline J gene. The J gene is TRBJ2-4, the V gene TRBV26; TRBD2 matches 7 bases. V gave up 4 bases and J gave up 2 bases; unmatched junction bases: 6. The CDR3 is 15 residues long. The V gene's germline CDR1 is KGHPV and CDR2 FQNQEV (reference sequence). The covered CDR3 bases are TGTGCCAGCAGTCGAGGTCTGGGGGTTCAAAACACCTTGTAC. As protein: CASSRGLGVQNTLY. The CDR3, in full, reads CASSRGLGVQNTLYF. Looking up the rest from reference TRBV26 and TRBJ2-4 gives the full variable domain: NSKVIQTPRYLVKGQGQKAKMRCIPEKGHPVVFWYQQNKNNEFKFLINFQNQEVLQQIDMTEKRFSAECPSNSPCSLEIQSSEAGDSALYLCASSRGLGVQNTLYFGAGTRLSVL.

This clone was observed a few times. Gene names denote mouse genes. The observed sequence ends 1 residue before the CDR3 terminus, with the missing tail filled in from the germline J gene. The chain is built from TRBV26 and TRBJ1-2; 9 nucleotides align to TRBD1. Looked up from germline, CDR1 is KGHPV and CDR2 is FQNQEV (reference sequence). The CDR3 sequence is 14 residues long. J was trimmed by 3 bases and V by 2 bases; bases with no gene match: 1. The CDR3 spells CASSLTGGDSDYTF. The part of the CDR3 DNA that was read is TGTGCCAGCAGTCTGACAGGGGGCGACTCCGACTACACC.

Concerning this clone itself: Gene and germline names: mouse. The read stops 1 residue short of the end of the CDR3; the missing end is completed from the germline J gene. The chain joins TRBV26 to TRBJ2-4; 7 nucleotides align to TRBD1. The CDR3 is 13 amino acids. V was pared by 0 bases and J by 10 bases, with 4 bases of the junction left unmatched. CDR1 is KGHPV and CDR2 is FQNQEV in the germline V gene (reference sequence). Incomplete CDR3 DNA: TGTGCCAGCAGTCTGTCACAGGGGAGGCCCTTGTAC. Protein: CASSLSQGRPLY. In full, the CDR3 is CASSLSQGRPLYF.

Points on this clone: Gene names are the mouse ones. Coverage ceases 1 residue before the CDR3 finishes, and the germline J gene fills in the end. The J gene is TRBJ1-5, the V gene TRBV24, with a possible D match to TRBD1 (5 bases). Germline V gene sequence: CDR1 KGHTA, CDR2 FRNEEI. This CDR3 contains 14 residues. V was pared by 4 bases and J by 1 base, with 8 bases between. The part of the CDR3 DNA that was read is TGTGCCAGCAGTCCCGGACAAAACAACCAGGCTCCGCTT. Its translation is CASSPGQNNQAPL. The full CDR3 is CASSPGQNNQAPLF.

Regarding this clone: The listed genes are named as in mouse. The read ends 1 residue early relative to the CDR3; the germline J gene fills the gap. V gene TRBV3 combines with J gene TRBJ1-6; D gene uncertain. TRBJ1-6 is identified as an open reading frame with a role that is uncertain. Germline V gene lookup returns CDR1 SNHLY and CDR2 FYNGKV (reference sequence). The CDR3 has 14 residues. Trimming removed 5 bases from V and 7 bases from J, with 12 bases in between. CDR3 DNA, as far as it was read: TGTGCCAGCAGCCCTTACCCTGAGAATTCGCCCCTCTAC. Amino acid sequence: CASSPYPENSPLY. The whole CDR3 protein reads CASSPYPENSPLYF.

Note on this clone: Genes and germline come from the mouse. The CDR3 end is not reached by the read, which stops 1 residue before it; the germline J gene fills it in. The V gene is TRBV26, the J gene TRBJ1-4, with D perhaps TRBD1 (6 bases). Germline V gives CDR1 KGHPV, CDR2 FQNQEV (reference sequence). The V end lost 1 base, the J end lost 5 bases, and 11 bases lay between the germline ends. The CDR3 is 15 amino acids. CDR3 protein: CASSLWPGENERLFF. Partial CDR3 DNA: TGTGCCAGCAGTCTGTGGCCAGGGGAAAACGAAAGATTATTT.

As regards this clone: These gene names are mouse names. The CDR3 is cut off 1 residue early in the read; its end comes from the germline J gene. The V call is TRBV26, the J call TRBJ2-5; tentatively, D is TRBD1 (6 bases). Germline CDR1 reads KGHPV; CDR2 reads FQNQEV (reference sequence). The CDR3 covers 15 residues. The V end lost 4 bases, the J end lost 0 bases, and 11 bases lay between the germline ends. CDR3 bases read: TGTGCCAGCAGTCACGGGACAATTAACCAAGACACCCAGTAC. This gives the protein CASSHGTINQDTQY. The full CDR3 reads CASSHGTINQDTQYF.

Relative to its sample, this clone is medium-sized. Mouse names are used for the genes. Coverage ceases 1 residue before the CDR3 finishes, and the germline J gene fills in the end. The sample holds other DNA sequences that translate to the same CDR3. The chain has TRBV26 and TRBJ1-3, with D uncertain. V shed 4 bases and J shed 0 bases, with 7 bases lying between them. The CDR3 totals 14 residues. In germline, CDR1 is KGHPV, CDR2 FQNQEV (reference sequence). CDR3 DNA, as far as it was read: TGTGCCAGCAGTCCGGCCTATTCTGGAAATACGCTCTAT. This sequence encodes CASSPAYSGNTLY. The CDR3 as a whole reads CASSPAYSGNTLYF.

Judged by abundance, this clone is medium-sized. Gene names and germline refer to mouse. The read gets to within 1 residue of the CDR3 end, and the germline J gene fills in the rest. This chain connects TRBV15 to TRBJ1-4, with D unclear. The V end was cut by 6 bases, the J end by 5 bases, with 10 bases between. The CDR3 is 13 amino acids. Per the germline V gene, CDR1 is SGHND and CDR2 is FRSKSL. The part of the CDR3 DNA that was read is TGTGCCAGCAGACCAGACACTAACGAAAGATTATTT. Residues: CASRPDTNERLF. In full, the CDR3 reads CASRPDTNERLFF.

Regarding this clone: Any gene name here is a mouse gene name. The CDR3 bases that were read are TGTGCCAGCAGTATAAACTGGAGTCAAAACACCTTGTAC. This gives the protein CASSINWSQNTLY. The entire CDR3 sequence reads CASSINWSQNTLYF. The chain is built from TRBV19 and TRBJ2-4, with D perhaps matching TRBD2 (5 bases). The CDR3 end lies 1 residue beyond the end of the read and is filled in from the germline J gene. V was cut by 1 base and J by 0 bases, with 6 bases left in between. This CDR3 comprises 14 residues. Germline CDR1 and CDR2: FNHDT and SITEND (reference sequence).

Details on this clone: Gene names and germline refer to mouse. Here the CDR3 reads CASSSGLGGSAETLYF. The CDR3 DNA, read in part, is TGTGCCAGCAGCTCCGGACTGGGGGGTAGTGCAGAAACGCTGTAT. The chain links TRBV4 to TRBJ2-3; the match to TRBD2 covers 11 bases. The sequenced fragment ends 1 residue before the CDR3 boundary, so the rest is inferred from the germline J gene. This CDR3 spans 16 amino acids. The V gene's germline CDR1 is LGHDT and CDR2 YNNKQL (reference sequence). Trimming cost V 4 bases and J 0 bases; bases outside gene matches: 3.

In the case of this clone: The gene symbols are mouse symbols. The read gets to within 1 residue of the CDR3 end, and the germline J gene fills in the rest. The rearrangement links TRBV26 to TRBJ2-7, with 8 bases matching TRBD1. CDR1 is KGHPV and CDR2 is FQNQEV in the germline V gene (reference sequence). The CDR3 is 13 amino acids. Trimming at V came to 2 bases and at J to 4 bases, leaving 1 base not matched to a gene. The CDR3 loop reads CASSLDRGYEQYF. The DNA read from the CDR3 is TGTGCCAGCAGTCTGGACAGGGGTTATGAACAGTAC.

In its sample, this clone is medium-sized. Mouse germline and gene names are used. The CDR3 is cut off 1 residue early in the read; its end comes from the germline J gene. V usage is TRBV26 and J usage is TRBJ2-7; TRBD2 aligns across 9 bases. The CDR3 sequence is 14 residues long. With V trimmed by 0 bases and J by 6 bases, 3 bases remained unmatched. The germline V gene has CDR1 KGHPV and CDR2 FQNQEV (reference sequence). Incomplete CDR3 DNA: TGTGCCAGCAGTCTGTCTGGGGGGGCGCTTGAACAGTAC. Its translation is CASSLSGGALEQY. The CDR3 as a whole reads CASSLSGGALEQYF.

Worth noting for this clone: Mouse gene names apply. The read halts 1 residue ahead of the CDR3 end, with the missing end drawn from the germline J gene. The chain carries TRBV16 and TRBJ2-3; D not certain. V lost 2 bases and J lost 0, with 3 bases in between. The CDR3 runs to 13 residues. Per the germline V gene, CDR1 is SGHSA and CDR2 is FRNQAP. CDR3 DNA (partial): TGTGCAAGCAGCTTAAACAGTGCAGAAACGCTGTAT. Translation gives CASSLNSAETLY. The entire CDR3 protein reads CASSLNSAETLYF.

This clone was observed a handful of times. The gene symbols are mouse symbols. The read stops 1 residue short of the end of the CDR3; the missing end is completed from the germline J gene. V and J are TRBV3 and TRBJ2-7; TRBD2 aligns across 8 bases. From germline, CDR1 is SNHLY and CDR2 FYNGKV (reference sequence). V shed 1 base and J 4 bases; nucleotides not matched to a gene: 3. The CDR3 totals 14 residues. CDR3 bases read: TGTGCCAGCAGCTTAGGCTGGGGGGCGTATGAACAGTAC. It encodes CASSLGWGAYEQY. The complete CDR3 reads CASSLGWGAYEQYF. Combining the CDR3 with reference TRBV3 and TRBJ2-7 gives the whole variable domain GPKVLQIPSHQIIDMGQMVTLNCDPVSNHLYFYWYKQILGQQMEFLVNFYNGKVMEKSKLFKDQFSVERPDGSYFTLKIQPTALEDSAVYFCASSLGWGAYEQYFGPGTRLTVL.

By sample share, this clone is medium-sized (0.01 to 0.1%). Gene names denote mouse genes. CDR3 DNA, as far as it was read: TGTGCCAGCAGCTTAGCCGGGGGGCTTTATGAACAGTAC. This codes for CASSLAGGLYEQY. The CDR3 as a whole reads CASSLAGGLYEQYF. The chain uses TRBV3 and TRBJ2-7; TRBD2 might be the D (7 bases). Sequencing ends 1 residue short of the CDR3 end; the germline J gene provides the rest. The CDR3 covers 14 residues. The ends were cut back, 0 bases at V and 4 bases at J, with 10 bases in the middle. CDR1 and CDR2 from the germline V gene are SNHLY and FYNGKV (reference sequence).

This clone is medium-sized in the sample. Gene names denote mouse genes. Read data end 1 residue before the CDR3 end; the end is taken from the germline J gene. V and J are TRBV17 and TRBJ2-1; 13 bases are shared with TRBD2. Germline CDR1 and CDR2: MNHDT and YYDKIL. The CDR3 contains 14 residues. V shed 5 bases and J 7 bases; nucleotides not matched to a gene: 2. CDR3 sequence: CASSRDWGGAEQFF. The sequenced CDR3 bases are TGTGCTAGCAGTCGGGACTGGGGGGGAGCTGAGCAGTTC.

Regarding this clone: The listed genes are named as in mouse. The read is 1 residue too short to cover the CDR3 end, so that end is filled in from the germline J gene. The chain employs TRBV20 and TRBJ2-5; 8 bases agree with TRBD2. The CDR3 runs to 14 residues. Germline values: CDR1 GFQATS, CDR2 STVNSAI. The J segment lost 2 bases and the V segment lost 3 bases, leaving 4 bases of the junction unmatched. The CDR3 loop is CGASAGGRQDTQYF. Incomplete CDR3 DNA: TGTGGTGCTAGTGCTGGGGGGCGCCAAGACACCCAGTAC. Full variable domain (remainder filled in from reference TRBV20 and TRBJ2-5): GALVYQYPRRTICKSGTSMRMECQAVGFQATSVAWYRQSPQKTFELIALSTVNSAIKYEQNFTQEKFPISHPNLSFSSMTVLNAYLEDRGLYLCGASAGGRQDTQYFGPGTRLLVL.

Turning to this clone: The gene names here belong to mouse. The CDR3 end lies 1 residue beyond the end of the read and is filled in from the germline J gene. V usage is TRBV23 and J usage is TRBJ1-2; the table's D call, TRBD1, has no DNA check behind it. This CDR3 has 15 residues. The germline V gene has CDR1 KGHTA and CDR2 FQNQQP. CDR3 region: CSSSQFGTANSDYTF. The part of the CDR3 DNA that was read is TGCTCCAGCAGTCAATTTGGGACAGCAAACTCCGACTACACC. Based on the CDR3 plus reference TRBV23 and TRBJ1-2, the full variable domain is DAAVTQKPRYLIKMKGQEAEMKCIPEKGHTAVFWYQQKQSKELKFLIYFQNQQPLDQIDMVKERFSAVCPSSSLCSLGIRTCEAEDSALYLCSSSQFGTANSDYTFGSGTRLLVI.

This clone was observed a few times. The gene names here belong to mouse. The read falls 1 residue short of the CDR3 end, and the missing part is taken from the germline J gene. The chain uses TRBV3 and TRBJ1-3, with 7 positions matching TRBD1. The J segment lost 0 bases and the V segment lost 4 bases, leaving 0 bases of the junction unmatched. The CDR3 runs to 14 residues. Germline lookup yields CDR1 SNHLY and CDR2 FYNGKV (reference sequence). The CDR3 spells CASSYRGSGNTLYF. The part of the CDR3 DNA that was read is TGTGCCAGCAGCTACAGGGGTTCTGGAAATACGCTCTAT.

In regard to this clone: Gene names denote mouse genes. The CDR3 is cut off 1 residue early in the read; its end comes from the germline J gene. The chain uses TRBV16 and TRBJ2-3; D gene ambiguous. The V end was cut by 0 bases, the J end by 0 bases, with 10 bases between. CDR1 is SGHSA, CDR2 FRNQAP, per germline. The CDR3 sequence is 16 residues long. The sequenced part of the CDR3 DNA is TGTGCAAGCAGCTTAGATCTCGCAGCTAGTGCAGAAACGCTGTAT. Amino acid sequence: CASSLDLAASAETLY. From start to end, the CDR3 is CASSLDLAASAETLYF.

By sample share, this clone is medium-sized. The gene symbols are mouse symbols. The CDR3 is cut off 1 residue early in the read; its end comes from the germline J gene. This chain uses TRBV16 with TRBJ2-5, with 8 bases lining up with TRBD2. The CDR3 sequence is 15 residues long. Germline CDR1 reads SGHSA; CDR2 reads FRNQAP. V gave up 0 bases and J gave up 5 bases; unmatched junction bases: 4. CDR3: CASSLDSWGADTQYF. The sequenced CDR3 bases are TGTGCAAGCAGCTTAGACTCCTGGGGGGCAGACACCCAGTAC.

To note about this clone: Each gene name is a mouse one. CDR3 bases read: TGTGCCAGCAGCTCCCAGCCCTTTAACCAAGACACCCAGTAC. Translating gives CASSSQPFNQDTQY. The whole CDR3 sequence reads CASSSQPFNQDTQYF. V usage is TRBV3 and J usage is TRBJ2-5; D gene unclear. The CDR3 extends 1 residue past the end of the read, so its final part is completed from the germline J gene. Trimming stripped 4 bases from V and 0 bases from J, with 11 bases between. The germline gives CDR1 SNHLY, CDR2 FYNGKV (reference sequence). The CDR3 has 15 amino acids.

Remarks on this clone: Mouse gene names apply. The sequenced fragment ends 1 residue before the CDR3 boundary, so the rest is inferred from the germline J gene. V usage is TRBV16 and J usage is TRBJ1-3; tentatively, D is TRBD1 (6 bases). V lost 5 bases and J lost 0, with 11 bases in between. CDR3 length: 15 amino acids. Germline V gives CDR1 SGHSA, CDR2 FRNQAP. The CDR3: CASSAGTSSGNTLYF. The CDR3 DNA, read in part, is TGTGCAAGCAGCGCCGGGACATCTTCTGGAAATACGCTCTAT.